The clone carrying this T cell receptor (beta chain) was recorded only once. The data derive from a study of blood T cell repertoires in COVID-19. The overall study: There were acute and convalescent COVID-19 samples, and they came from the United States, Italy and Spain. In each case, the material was cDNA or gDNA derived from T cells, B-cell-depleted T cells, or PBMCs.

Original processing notes: Estimation of nucleated cell counts was performed using reference gene primer amplification. Produced via immunoSEQ multiplex PCR; TCRdb's table is partial and in-frame only. V, J and clone size were drawn from that table, and D and trimming were deduced from the DNA. The data show 110,000 to 150,000 clones, with roughly 86% seen just once and over 8% held by the top ten. Between the trimmed V and J ends, which lost 1 base and 10 bases, there was a span of 14 bases. The CDR3 sequence is 15 residues long. Germline V gives CDR1 SGHVS, CDR2 FQNEAQ. The rearrangement links TRBV7-8 to TRBJ2-6, with D tentatively TRBD1 (5 bases). The receptor's source is a woman aged 60-75 years with acute or convalescent COVID-19. Sequencing used peripheral blood. For the CDR3, the DNA is TGTGCCAGCAGCTTAGACCTTTGGACATCTAACGTCCTGACTTTC. Its protein product is CASSLDLWTSNVLTF.